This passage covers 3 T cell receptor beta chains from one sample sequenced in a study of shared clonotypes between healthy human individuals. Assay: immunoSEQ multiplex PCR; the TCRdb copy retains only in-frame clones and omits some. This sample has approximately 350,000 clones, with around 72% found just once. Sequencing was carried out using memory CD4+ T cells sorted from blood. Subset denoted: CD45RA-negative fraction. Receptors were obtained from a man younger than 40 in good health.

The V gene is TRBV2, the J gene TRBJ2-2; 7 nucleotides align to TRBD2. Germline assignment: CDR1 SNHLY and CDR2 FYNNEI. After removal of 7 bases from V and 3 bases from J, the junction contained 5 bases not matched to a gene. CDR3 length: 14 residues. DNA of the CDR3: TGTGCCAGCATACGGGAGGTGGACACCGGGGAGCTGTTTTTT. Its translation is CASIREVDTGELFF.

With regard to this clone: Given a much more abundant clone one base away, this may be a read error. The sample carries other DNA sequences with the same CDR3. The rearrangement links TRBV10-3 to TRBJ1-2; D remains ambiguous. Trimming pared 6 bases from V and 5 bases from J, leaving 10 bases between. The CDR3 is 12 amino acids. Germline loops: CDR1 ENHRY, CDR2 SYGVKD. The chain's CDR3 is CAISTQPYGYTF. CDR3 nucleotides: TGTGCCATCAGCACCCAACCTTATGGCTACACCTTC.

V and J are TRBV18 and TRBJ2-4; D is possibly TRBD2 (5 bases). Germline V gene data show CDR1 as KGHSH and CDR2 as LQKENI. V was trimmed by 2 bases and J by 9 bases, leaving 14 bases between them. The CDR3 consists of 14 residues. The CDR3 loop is CASSPSREGSIQYF. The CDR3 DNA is TGTGCCAGCTCACCAAGTCGAGAAGGGAGCATTCAGTACTTC.